This T cell receptor (beta chain) is from a study of technical replicates of blood from a handful of donors. The table came from immunoSEQ multiplex PCR; TCRdb's copy has only in-frame clones and leaves some out. The sample records about 95,000 clones, approximately 95% being singletons. Germline values: CDR1 MNHEY, CDR2 SMNVEV (reference sequence). V lost 5 bases and J lost 6, with 11 bases in between. The length of the CDR3 is 12 residues. The chain recombines TRBV27 with TRBJ2-7; D might be TRBD2 (5 bases). The sequence was collected from a human donor in good health. Source material: T cells isolated from PBMCs. The CDR3 sequence: CASSLRAGEQYF. In DNA, the CDR3 is TGTGCCAGCAGTCTAAGGGCGGGCGAGCAGTACTTC.